This record looks at one T cell receptor beta chain sequence and its context. The data originate from a study of CD8 T cells in Susac syndrome. The multiple sclerosis controls, all treatment-naive patients, had relapsing-remitting disease that was stable or active. The CD8+ and CD4+ T cells were negatively isolated, with the TEMRA cells enriched by FACS. Germline CDR1 and CDR2: DFQATT and SNEGSKA (reference sequence). The length of the CDR3 is 14 residues. Trimming removed 7 bases from V and 3 bases from J, with 16 bases in between. The RNA, roughly 0.5 to 1 ug, was put through reverse transcription using random hexamers. Amplification of the TCR beta CDR3 was carried out by immunoSEQ multiplex PCR, which spanned a total of 54 Vbeta and 13 Jbeta segments. From the immunoSEQ multiplex PCR reads, TCRdb called clonotypes with MiXCR, one entry per CDR3 protein. The sample holds 130,000 or so distinct CDR3 sequences, around 75% seen once.

V usage is TRBV20-1 and J usage is TRBJ2-1; no clear D gene. Sample: CD8+ T cells from PBMCs. The receptor was isolated from a human donor with multiple sclerosis. Here the CDR3 DNA reads TGCAGTGTTATTCGACGTACAATCTACAATGAGCAGTTCTTC. This encodes CSVIRRTIYNEQFF.